A single sample gave rise to the 24 T cell receptor beta chains below, sequenced in a study of glioma-infiltrating T cells. TCR alpha and beta CDR3 regions were amplified from RNA using iRepertoire nested multiplex PCR. Using its own MiXCR run on the multiplex PCR reads, TCRdb lists one record per CDR3 protein. The sample has a few hundred thousand distinct CDR3 sequences; roughly 41% are singletons. The source material was glioma tissue, nonneoplastic brain tissue, or PBMCs (not recorded which). The receptors come from a human donor with low-grade glioma or glioblastoma, undergoing nonglioma brain surgery, or in good health (not recorded which).

This clonotype was detected only a few times. The chain recombines TRBV28 with TRBJ1-2; 11 bases line up with TRBD1. Germline CDR1 reads MDHEN; CDR2 reads SYDVKM. V was pared by 5 bases and J by 8 bases, with 13 bases of the junction left unmatched. The CDR3 has 16 residues. The CDR3 protein is CASSVPGQGGTGGYTF. In DNA form, the CDR3 reads TGTGCCAGCAGTGTCCCGGGACAGGGGGGGACGGGAGGCTACACCTTC.

This clonotype has ten or more counts. This chain uses TRBV20-1 with TRBJ1-6; 8 nucleotides match TRBD1. The trim removed 3 bases at V and 7 bases at J, leaving 5 bases unmatched. This CDR3 comprises 14 residues. CDR1 is DFQATT and CDR2 is SNEGSKA in the germline V gene (reference sequence). The CDR3 spells CSARQRTGNSPLHF. For the CDR3, the DNA is TGCAGTGCTAGGCAAAGGACAGGGAATTCACCCCTCCACTTT.

This clonotype was counted many times. The chain links TRBV27 to TRBJ2-3; D is undetermined. The germline V and J ends were trimmed by 1 base and 5 bases, with 7 bases remaining between them. There are 13 residues in the CDR3. Germline V gene sequence: CDR1 MNHEY, CDR2 SMNVEV (reference sequence). The CDR3 region is CASSLWPGDTQYF. CDR3 DNA sequence: TGTGCCAGCAGTTTATGGCCGGGAGATACGCAGTATTTT.

This clonotype is a singleton in its sample. The chain uses TRBV27 and TRBJ2-7; maybe TRBD2 (5 bases). Germline CDR1 is MNHEY and CDR2 is SMNVEV (reference sequence). The CDR3 contains 15 residues. V was cut by 5 bases and J by 0 bases, with 14 bases left in between. This CDR3 is CASSDPTRGSYEQYF. In nucleotides, the CDR3 is TGTGCCAGCAGTGACCCAACACGGGGCTCCTACGAGCAGTACTTC.

The chain has TRBV20-1 and TRBJ2-7; possible D gene TRBD2, 6 bases. Germline V lookup: CDR1 DFQATT, CDR2 SNEGSKA (reference sequence). Trimming removed 5 bases from V and 7 bases from J, with 30 bases in between. The CDR3 contains 17 residues. Here the CDR3 DNA reads TGCAGTGCTCGGCACTCTGGGGACTTTTTCTTTTACAATGAGCAGTACTTC. Protein product: CSARHSGDFFFYNEQYF.

The chain uses TRBV11-2 and TRBJ1-3; D is possibly TRBD1 (5 bases). This CDR3 region has 15 residues. Between the trimmed V and J ends, which lost 3 bases and 2 bases, there was a span of 11 bases. Germline V gene lookup returns CDR1 SGHAT and CDR2 FQNNGV. CDR3 nucleotide sequence: TGTGCCAGCAGCTTCGATGGGACTCCTGGAAACACCATATATTTT. Protein sequence: CASSFDGTPGNTIYF.

This clonotype showed up just a few times. The V gene is TRBV6-5, the J gene TRBJ2-7; no firm D call. Germline V gene data show CDR1 as MNHEY and CDR2 as SVGAGI. CDR3 length: 14 amino acids. Trimming took off 0 bases at V and 4 bases at J, with 10 bases between the two ends. The CDR3: CASSYSPSGYEQYF. The CDR3 region has the DNA TGTGCCAGCAGTTACTCCCCCTCCGGATACGAGCAGTACTTC.

This clonotype was recorded at least ten times. This chain links TRBV20-1 with TRBJ2-2, with TRBD2 matching 9 bases. The V segment lost 1 base and the J segment 4 bases; nucleotides outside the gene matches: 7. Germline V CDR1 and CDR2: DFQATT, SNEGSKA (reference sequence). This CDR3 is built from 16 residues. CDR3 bases: TGCAGTGCTAGAGTTAGCGGGAGTGTTGGCACCGGGGAGCTGTTTTTT. It specifies CSARVSGSVGTGELFF.

About this clonotype itself: One end of the junction is discordant with germline, which a read error may explain. V and J are TRBV6-6 and TRBJ2-3, with no clear D. This CDR3 comprises 13 residues. Germline CDR1 MNHNY, CDR2 SVGAGI (reference sequence). Here the CDR3 reads CAGSRPGADTQYF. DNA of the CDR3: TGTGCCGGCAGTCGACCTGGGGCAGATACGCAGTATTTT.

The chain is built from TRBV3-1 and TRBJ2-4; 16 bases are shared with TRBD2. Trimming removed 4 bases from V and 8 bases from J; junction bases left unmatched: 5. Germline V gives CDR1 LGHDT, CDR2 YNNKEL (reference sequence). The CDR3 is made up of 16 amino acids. In DNA form, the CDR3 reads TGTGCCAGCAGCCCCGGGACTAGCGGGAGGGGAGACATTCAGTACTTC. Translated: CASSPGTSGRGDIQYF.

This clonotype was recorded at least ten times. This sequence joins TRBV6-1 and TRBJ2-3; the match to TRBD2 covers 16 bases. This CDR3 region has 15 residues. V shed 5 bases and J 11 bases; nucleotides not matched to a gene: 7. Germline values: CDR1 MNHNS, CDR2 SASEGT. This chain's CDR3 is CASSRGTSGRGGQYF. The CDR3 DNA sequence: TGTGCCAGCAGTAGGGGGACTAGCGGGAGGGGAGGGCAGTATTTT.

The chain employs TRBV7-8 and TRBJ2-1; 8 bases fit TRBD2. Germline trimming cut 0 bases from V and 4 bases from J; bases unmatched to any gene: 8. Germline CDR1 reads SGHVS; CDR2 reads FQNEAQ. This CDR3 comprises 17 residues. CDR3 coding DNA: TGTGCCAGCAGCTTAGCCAGCGGGAGTGGGATGTACAATGAGCAGTTCTTC. Translating it yields CASSLASGSGMYNEQFF. The variable domain in full, completed from reference TRBV7-8 and TRBJ2-1, reads GAGVSQSPRYKVAKRGQDVALRCDPISGHVSLFWYQQALGQGPEFLTYFQNEAQLDKSGLPSDRFFAERPEGSVSTLKIQRTQQEDSAVYLCASSLASGSGMYNEQFFGPGTRLTVL.

The chain is built from TRBV6-1 and TRBJ2-5; either TRBD1 or TRBD2 may supply D (5 bases each). There are 12 residues in the CDR3. CDR1 and CDR2 (germline): MNHNS, SASEGT. Trimming removed 7 bases from V and 7 bases from J, with 13 bases in between. The CDR3 is CASTGPWGTQYF. CDR3 coding DNA: TGTGCCAGCACGGGACCTTGGGGGACCCAGTACTTC.

This clonotype appeared many times. The CDR3 region is CASSSTRTPYFPKYYEQYF. The CDR3 coding sequence is TGTGCCAGCAGTTCGACCCGAACACCTTATTTCCCGAAATATTACGAGCAGTACTTC. The rearrangement uses TRBV28 and TRBJ2-7; D not certain. Germline V gene data show CDR1 as MDHEN and CDR2 as SYDVKM. CDR3 size: 19 residues. Trimming shortened V by 4 bases and J by 4 bases, and 29 bases separated the two germline ends.

V gene TRBV2 combines with J gene TRBJ2-6, with a possible D match to TRBD2 (5 bases). Germline V gene data show CDR1 as SNHLY and CDR2 as FYNNEI. There are 16 residues in the CDR3. The germline V and J ends were trimmed by 7 bases and 2 bases, with 15 bases remaining between them. In DNA, the CDR3 is TGTGCCAGCATTCAGGATTGGGGAGCTGGGGCCAACGTCCTGACTTTC. This sequence encodes CASIQDWGAGANVLTF.

CDR3 protein: CASSFMDQSEQYF. In DNA form, the CDR3 reads TGTGCCAGCAGCTTCATGGACCAGAGCGAGCAGTACTTC. The chain has TRBV7-6 and TRBJ2-7; D is uncertain. This CDR3 is 13 amino acids long. Trimming cost V 3 bases and J 6 bases, with 12 bases left between them. Germline CDR1 reads SGHVS; CDR2 reads FNYEAQ. Full variable domain (rest looked up from reference TRBV7-6 and TRBJ2-7): GAGVSQSPRYKVTKRGQDVALRCDPISGHVSLYWYRQALGQGPEFLTYFNYEAQQDKSGLPNDRFSAERPEGSISTLTIQRTEQRDSAMYRCASSFMDQSEQYFGPGTRLTVT.

Turning to this clonotype: A much larger clone differs from this one at a single base, so this may be a read error. The chain couples TRBV11-1 to TRBJ1-5, with 7 bases fitting TRBD1. The CDR3 sequence is 18 residues long. V dropped 3 bases and J dropped 5; count of bases not matched to a gene: 16. Germline V lookup: CDR1 SGHAT, CDR2 FQDESV (reference sequence). CDR3: CASSFPALGGGVDQPQHF. CDR3 sequence (DNA): TGTGCCAGCAGCTTTCCCGCATTGGGAGGGGGCGTCGATCAGCCCCAGCATTTT. The full variable domain, rest sourced from reference TRBV11-1 and TRBJ1-5, is EAEVAQSPRYKITEKSQAVAFWCDPISGHATLYWYRQILGQGPELLVQFQDESVVDDSQLPKDRFSAERLKGVDSTLKIQPAELGDSAMYLCASSFPALGGGVDQPQHFGDGTRLSIL.

To note about this clonotype: Since a much larger clone is just one base distant, this may be a read error. The chain couples TRBV27 to TRBJ2-5; TRBD1 is a possible D gene (6 bases). Germline CDR1 is MNHEY and CDR2 is SMNVEV (reference sequence). The length of the CDR3 is 14 residues. The CDR3 DNA is TGTGCCGGCAGACAACAGGGATCTGGAGAGACCCAGTACTTC. This gives the protein CAGRQQGSGETQYF.

The rearrangement links TRBV19 to TRBJ2-3; 8 bases agree with TRBD1. J gave up 4 bases and V 0 bases, and 6 bases lay outside the gene matches. This CDR3 is built from 16 residues. In germline, CDR1 is LNHDA, CDR2 SQIVND (reference sequence). CDR3 DNA: TGTGCCAGTAGTATAGAAGGCAGGGGGCAACCAGATACGCAGTATTTT. Its translation is CASSIEGRGQPDTQYF. The variable domain in full, completed from reference TRBV19 and TRBJ2-3, reads DGGITQSPKYLFRKEGQNVTLSCEQNLNHDAMYWYRQDPGQGLRLIYYSQIVNDFQKGDIAEGYSVSREKKESFPLTVTSAQKNPTAFYLCASSIEGRGQPDTQYFGPGTRLTVL.

The V gene is TRBV24-1, the J gene TRBJ2-5; D possibly corresponds to TRBD1 (6 bases). Trimming removed 7 bases from V and 3 bases from J, with 20 bases in between. The CDR3 covers 16 residues. Germline V CDR1 and CDR2: KGHDR, SFDVKD. The CDR3 spells CATRTPGDESKETQYF. DNA for the CDR3: TGTGCCACCAGGACCCCAGGGGACGAGTCCAAAGAGACCCAGTACTTC.

This clonotype occurred a few times. The rearrangement links TRBV18 to TRBJ1-5, with D possibly matching TRBD1 (6 bases). This CDR3 has 14 residues. V was trimmed by 5 bases and J by 3 bases, leaving 11 bases between them. Germline V gene data show CDR1 as KGHSH and CDR2 as LQKENI. This CDR3 is CASSRDRNNQPQHF. CDR3 in DNA: TGTGCCAGCTCAAGAGACAGGAACAATCAGCCCCAGCATTTT.

This chain joins TRBV20-1 and TRBJ1-2; D is undetermined. V was trimmed by 0 bases and J by 10 bases, leaving 12 bases between them. Germline V lookup: CDR1 DFQATT, CDR2 SNEGSKA (reference sequence). The CDR3 covers 12 residues. The CDR3 is CSAREYGYNYTF. CDR3 nucleotides: TGCAGTGCTAGAGAATACGGCTATAACTACACCTTC.

On this clonotype itself: With a much larger clone just one base away, this may be a read error. This chain joins TRBV20-1 and TRBJ2-3, with D perhaps TRBD2 (5 bases). In germline, CDR1 is DFQATT, CDR2 SNEGSKA (reference sequence). Trimming cost V 3 bases and J 2 bases, with 9 bases left between them. The CDR3 totals 13 residues. This chain's CDR3 is CSASRDYTDTQYF. The CDR3, as DNA: TGCAGTGCTAGCCGGGATTACACAGATACGCAGTATTTT.

This clonotype has a single count. This may be a read error: a much more frequent sequence differs by one nucleotide. V gene TRBV28 combines with J gene TRBJ1-5, with D hard to call. The CDR3 is 13 amino acids. V lost 6 bases, J lost 4 bases, and 10 bases lay in between. CDR1 and CDR2 from the germline V gene are MDHEN and SYDVKM. The CDR3 bases are TGTGCCAGCAGCAGGATAGGGAATCAGCCCCAGCATTTT. This gives the protein CASSRIGNQPQHF.